This T cell receptor (beta chain) was sequenced during a study of blood T cell repertoires in COVID-19. Whole-study context: Samples came from the United States, Italy and Spain, spanning acute and convalescent COVID-19. PBMCs, B-cell-depleted T cells, or T cells were the source of the cDNA or gDNA that made up the material.

As originally analysed: Estimation of nucleated cell counts relied on the amplification of reference gene primers. Assay: immunoSEQ multiplex PCR; the TCRdb copy retains only in-frame clones and omits some. The V and J calls and clone size were taken over from that table, and D and trimming were inferred from the DNA. The sample includes some 89,000 clones, more than 65% of them seen just once. Trimming removed 2 bases from V and 2 bases from J; junction bases left unmatched: 1. The CDR3 has 15 amino acids. Germline V gene sequence: CDR1 MDHEN, CDR2 SYDVKM. The material sequenced was peripheral blood. The receptor was isolated from a man aged 55 to 70 with acute or convalescent COVID-19. This chain links TRBV28 with TRBJ1-2; 11 nucleotides line up with TRBD1. The CDR3 protein is CASSLGDRGNYGYTF. The CDR3, as DNA: TGTGCCAGCAGTTTAGGGGACAGGGGGAACTATGGCTACACCTTC.